These 17 T cell receptor beta chains share one sample of origin, sequenced in a study of T-cell memory formation after mild COVID-19 (dated by TCRdb to the early 2020s). Library prep was done by 5' RACE. Sequencing took place on an Illumina NovaSeq 6000. The raw public reads went through TCRdb reprocessing: fastp at Q25, MiXCR clone calling, in-frame beta chains kept. Each CDR3 protein appears once, grouped with its most common genes and DNA. The sample profile shows approximately 250,000 distinct CDR3 sequences; about a sixth of them were found once. The biggest ten clones account for roughly a fifth of the sample. The sequencing input was PBMCs or a T cell subset sorted from them (not recorded which). The receptors shown here come from a man younger than 35 who had mild COVID-19 (a few samples of this study predate the infection). The sample titles of this study are shuffled in the database, so cell type and time point are left out; the donor was told from shared clones.

V and J are TRBV21-1 and TRBJ1-5. TRBV21-1 is described as a pseudogene. The CDR3 contains 12 residues. The CDR3, as DNA: TGTGCCAGCAGCAAGGAGCCTCAGCCCCAGCATTTT. Amino acids: CASSKEPQPQHF.

The rearrangement uses TRBV7-8 and TRBJ1-3; D remains unclear. The CDR3 length is 11 residues. CDR1 and CDR2 (germline): SGHVS, FQNEAQ. CDR3 amino acids: CATGDGNTIYF. In nucleotides, the CDR3 is TGTGCAACCGGGGATGGAAACACCATATATTTT.

Many counts were recorded for this clonotype. The genes are TRBV7-2 and TRBJ2-2; 10 nucleotides agree with TRBD2. This CDR3 has 14 amino acids. J gave up 6 bases and V 7 bases, and 5 bases lay outside the gene matches. Germline CDR1 is SGHTA and CDR2 is FQGNSA. The DNA for the CDR3 is TGTGCCAGCACCAGCGGGGGGGCTGCCGGGGAGCTGTTTTTT. Translating it yields CASTSGGAAGELFF.

This rearrangement joins TRBV20-1 to TRBJ2-7; either TRBD1 or TRBD2 may supply D (7 bases each). The CDR3 consists of 15 residues. The V and J ends lost 4 bases and 3 bases respectively, with 19 bases between them. Germline V lookup: CDR1 DFQATT, CDR2 SNEGSKA (reference sequence). CDR3 in DNA: TGCAGTGCTACCCCCGGGGAGGGGGCGGGCTACGAGCAGTACTTC. The encoded protein is CSATPGEGAGYEQYF.

The chain joins TRBV5-1 to TRBJ2-1; 9 bases fit TRBD1. The ends lost 3 bases at V and 2 bases at J; junction bases unmatched: 6. Germline V gene sequence: CDR1 SGHRS, CDR2 YFSETQ. The CDR3 consists of 16 residues. CDR3 protein: CASSSGGQGTYNEQFF. The CDR3 nucleotides read TGCGCCAGCAGCTCAGGGGGACAGGGAACCTACAATGAGCAGTTCTTC.

This clonotype was seen more than once but under ten times. This rearrangement joins TRBV10-2 to TRBJ2-3; TRBD2 matches at 7 bases. This CDR3 contains 14 residues. The J segment lost 2 bases and the V segment lost 6 bases, leaving 5 bases of the junction unmatched. From germline, CDR1 is WSHSY and CDR2 SAAADI. CDR3 nucleotides: TGCGCCAGCAGGTTAGCGGGTATCACAGATACGCAGTATTTT. This translates into CASRLAGITDTQYF.

In its sample, this clonotype was seen once. This sequence joins TRBV12-3 or TRBV12-4 and TRBJ1-2, with D possibly TRBD1 on 5 matching bases. V was clipped by 7 bases and J by 7 bases, with 22 bases between them. The CDR3 spans 15 residues. The CDR3 here is CASNLGQGNMAGYTF. The CDR3 region has the DNA TGTGCCAGCAATCTTGGGCAGGGAAATATGGCTGGCTACACCTTC.

Only a few counts were recorded for this clonotype. V usage is TRBV7-9 and J usage is TRBJ2-1; D possibly corresponds to TRBD2 (5 bases). There are 16 residues in the CDR3. The ends were cut back, 1 base at V and 6 bases at J, with 16 bases in the middle. The V gene's germline CDR1 is SEHNR and CDR2 FQNEAQ (reference sequence). Here the CDR3 DNA reads TGTGCCAGCAGCTTAGACACCGGGATCGGGTCCAATGAGCAGTTCTTC. Its protein product is CASSLDTGIGSNEQFF. The full variable domain, completed using reference TRBV7-9 and TRBJ2-1, is DTGVSQNPRHKITKRGQNVTFRCDPISEHNRLYWYRQTLGQGPEFLTYFQNEAQLEKSRLLSDRFSAERPKGSFSTLEIQRTEQGDSAMYLCASSLDTGIGSNEQFFGPGTRLTVL.

Regarding this clonotype: A much larger clonotype is one base distant, so this may be a read error. The CDR3 carries no conserved terminal phenylalanine or tryptophan, so it likely arises from a read error. The V call is TRBV6-2 or TRBV6-3, the J call TRBJ1-5; D not certain. There are 12 residues in the CDR3. V was shortened by 6 bases and J by 9 bases, with 12 bases between the two germline ends. Germline values: CDR1 MNHEY, CDR2 SVGEGT. CDR3 sequence: CASRYGNRPQHL. CDR3 bases: TGTGCCAGCAGATACGGGAACCGGCCCCAGCATTTA.

This clonotype has more than one count but fewer than ten. V is TRBV11-1 and J is TRBJ2-5; maybe TRBD2 (6 bases). Germline CDR1 is SGHAT and CDR2 is FQDESV (reference sequence). The CDR3 is made up of 14 amino acids. Trimming left V 5 bases short and J 3 bases short, with 13 bases between. CDR3 nucleotides: TGTGCCAGCAGCGCACCGGGACTCAAAGAGACCCAGTACTTC. It is translated as CASSAPGLKETQYF.

The V call is TRBV27, the J call TRBJ1-5; D ambiguous. Trimming took 2 bases from V and 7 from J, leaving 9 bases between them. CDR1 MNHEY and CDR2 SMNVEV come from the germline V gene (reference sequence). CDR3 length: 13 amino acids. Here the CDR3 reads CASSLGRYQPQHF. CDR3 nucleotides: TGTGCCAGCAGTTTAGGACGGTACCAGCCCCAGCATTTT.

This CDR3 reads CASSLFSGIGTDTQYF. DNA of the CDR3: TGCGCCAGCAGCTTGTTTTCAGGGATCGGGACAGATACGCAGTATTTT. The chain combines TRBV5-1 with TRBJ2-3; maybe TRBD1 (5 bases). V was pared by 1 base and J by 3 bases, with 15 bases between. Looked up from germline, CDR1 is SGHRS and CDR2 is YFSETQ. The CDR3 spans 16 residues.

The chain uses TRBV11-2 and TRBJ2-2, with unresolved D. V was clipped by 5 bases and J by 6 bases, with 10 bases between them. Germline lookup yields CDR1 SGHAT and CDR2 FQNNGV. CDR3 length: 13 amino acids. CDR3 bases: TGTGCCAGCAGCCCCGGCCCCCCCGGGGAGCTGTTTTTT. This sequence encodes CASSPGPPGELFF.

The J gene is TRBJ2-7, the V gene TRBV6-2 or TRBV6-3; TRBD1 agrees at 8 bases. CDR1 and CDR2 (germline): MNHEY, SVGEGT. Unmatched junction bases numbered 4, after V lost 6 bases and J lost 3 bases. The CDR3 consists of 13 residues. Here the CDR3 DNA reads TGTGCCAGCAGGACCGACAGGGGCTACGAGCAGTACTTC. This codes for CASRTDRGYEQYF.

The genes are TRBV5-1 and TRBJ1-2; D is perhaps TRBD1 (6 bases). The V gene's germline CDR1 is SGHRS and CDR2 YFSETQ. The CDR3 contains 12 residues. Between the trimmed V and J ends, which lost 5 bases and 8 bases, there was a span of 13 bases. CDR3 in DNA: TGCGCCAGCAGGGGGGCTAAGGACGGCTACACCTTC. As protein: CASRGAKDGYTF.

This clonotype was seen a few times. The V and J genes are TRBV5-1 and TRBJ2-7; TRBD1 aligns across 8 bases. Germline CDR1 and CDR2: SGHRS and YFSETQ. V lost 3 bases to trimming and J lost 3 bases; unmatched junction nucleotides: 5. This CDR3 contains 14 residues. The CDR3: CASSSQGAVYEQYF. CDR3 in DNA: TGCGCCAGCAGCTCGCAGGGGGCCGTCTACGAGCAGTACTTC.

The chain is built from TRBV20-1 and TRBJ2-1; possibly TRBD1 or TRBD2 for D (5 bases each). V lost 5 bases to trimming and J lost 8 bases, with 19 bases between them. CDR3 length equals 14 residues. The germline gives CDR1 DFQATT, CDR2 SNEGSKA (reference sequence). The CDR3 nucleotides are TGCAGTGCTGTGCCGGGACCCTCTTGGGATGAGCAGTTCTTC. Protein product: CSAVPGPSWDEQFF.